This TCR beta chain was identified in a study of CD8+CD57+ T cells in acquired aplastic anemia. On the study more broadly: The average read count for CD4+ cells in healthy donors was 10 million to 12 million.

Genomic DNA served as template for TCR beta VDJ and CDR3 profiling. TCRdb analysed the reads with MiXCR anew, one entry per CDR3 protein. Among about 210,000 distinct CDR3 sequences listed, under 65% were seen once. The CDR3 totals 16 residues. J gave up 6 bases and V 2 bases, and 5 bases lay outside the gene matches. The germline gives CDR1 LNHDA, CDR2 SQIVND (reference sequence). Notes on this clonotype: Antigen unknown.

Notes on the study in general: Between patients and controls, about 30 CD8+ CDR3 sequences were found in common.

Sequenced material: sorted CD4+, CD8+, or CD8+CD57+ T cells (not recorded which) from PBMCs. The clonotype comes from a human donor in good health. The rearrangement joins TRBV19 to TRBJ1-6, with TRBD1 matching 9 bases. The CDR3 DNA sequence: TGTGCCAGTAGTATACGTTCGGGACAGGGTAATTCACCCCTCCACTTT. Encoded protein: CASSIRSGQGNSPLHF.